This TCR beta chain was obtained from a study of vaccination and CD4 T cells after COVID-19. Study-wide context: In culture, cells were exposed to overlapping spike peptides from SARS-CoV-2, HCoV-NL63, HCoV-OC43 and HCoV-229E.

The CDR3 is 15 amino acids. Trimming at V came to 4 bases and at J to 7 bases, leaving 13 bases not matched to a gene. Looked up from germline, CDR1 is DFQATT and CDR2 is SNEGSKA (reference sequence). Study-level points and caveats: A median of around 86% of reactive clones, in convalescent patients, became evident only post-vaccination. Median SARS-CoV-2-reactive clonotype numbers rose nonsignificantly, 21 to 38.

Treatment reported: roughly 10-day PBMC culture with coronavirus spike peptide pools or control peptides (ViraFEST assay). The authors swapped half the medium for fresh IL-2 medium on days 3 and 7. Notes on this clonotype: Its target is unknown.

Sequenced with the Oncomine TCR Beta short-read assay was DNA taken from cultured CD4+ T cells. Each CDR3 protein gets one entry after TCRdb re-called the PCR reads with MiXCR. There are roughly 20,000 distinct CDR3 sequences in the sample; roughly 40% occur only once, and roughly 20% lies in the top ten. This rearrangement joins TRBV20-1 to TRBJ2-1; 7 bases agree with TRBD2. Sequenced here: CD4+ T cells from blood, cultured in vitro, sampled before SARS-CoV-2 vaccination. The TCR comes from a human donor who received a COVID-19 vaccine. The CDR3 loop is CSANYRGGGGNEQFF. The CDR3 DNA follows: TGCAGTGCTAATTACCGTGGCGGGGGAGGGAATGAGCAGTTCTTC.